Listed here is a single TCR beta chain. Per the authors' pipeline: Reference gene primer amplification gave nucleated cell count estimates. Sequencing was performed with immunoSEQ multiplex PCR; in TCRdb, only in-frame clones are kept and a portion is missing. V and J calls and clone size are copied from that table; D and trimming were computed from the DNA. The sample includes approximately 150,000 clones, more than 65% of them seen just once. From germline, CDR1 is SGHRS and CDR2 YFSETQ. The CDR3 length is 17 residues. V lost 0 bases, J lost 7 bases, and 10 bases stayed unmatched. The sample belongs to a study of blood T cell repertoires in COVID-19. Study-wide context: The samples span acute and convalescent COVID-19 from the United States, Italy and Spain. From T cells, B-cell-depleted T cells, or PBMCs came the material, which was cDNA or gDNA.

This sequence was found in a woman aged 50 to 60 in a cohort sampled during active or convalescent COVID-19. Sequencing was done on a sample of peripheral blood. The chain employs TRBV5-1 and TRBJ2-1, with TRBD2 matching over 10 bases. The CDR3 coding sequence is TGCGCCAGCAGCTTGGTCCCTAGCGGGGGAGGGATGAATGAGCAGTTCTTC. It yields the protein CASSLVPSGGGMNEQFF.